These 8 T cell receptor beta chains were sequenced from one sample in a study of blood T cells in healthy people across ages. Alongside a J-beta primer mix, a sample-barcoded 5' primer served in a second PCR lasting roughly 7 to 12 cycles. MiXCR was run by TCRdb on the 5' RACE reads, yielding one entry per CDR3 protein. The sample lists roughly 1.5 million distinct CDR3 sequences; 35% to 45% were seen once. The sample consisted of blood. Receptor source: a young woman in good health.

The rearrangement uses TRBV12-3 or TRBV12-4 and TRBJ2-3; 8 nucleotides align to TRBD2. J lost 4 bases, V lost 4 bases, and 7 bases had no gene match. The CDR3 contains 15 residues. The chain's CDR3 is CASSYLGTRSDTQYF. In nucleotides, the CDR3 is TGTGCCAGCAGTTACCTCGGGACTAGATCAGATACGCAGTATTTT.

This clonotype has more than one count but fewer than ten. The rearrangement links TRBV12-3 or TRBV12-4 to TRBJ2-7; weak D call: TRBD2 (5 bases). This CDR3 spans 14 amino acids. V dropped 6 bases and J dropped 5 bases, with 17 bases sitting between them. The CDR3 loop is CASSRGSIWNEQYF. The CDR3 DNA reads as TGTGCCAGCAGCAGAGGGAGTATCTGGAACGAGCAGTACTTC.

This clonotype has more than one count but fewer than ten. In DNA form, the CDR3 reads TGTGCCAGCAGCTTAGCCCCAACCACAGATACGCAGTATTTT. This encodes CASSLAPTTDTQYF. This chain connects TRBV7-6 to TRBJ2-3; unclear D gene. The CDR3 runs to 14 residues. With 0 bases removed from V and 2 bases from J, the gap between germline ends came to 6 bases. The germline CDR1 and CDR2 sequences are SGHVS and FNYEAQ.

The genes are TRBV12-3 or TRBV12-4 and TRBJ2-5; 8 bases are a match to TRBD2. J lost 3 bases, V lost 7 bases, and 4 bases had no gene match. The CDR3 is 13 amino acids. This chain's CDR3 is CASKSGLEETQYF. The DNA for the CDR3 is TGTGCCAGCAAGTCGGGACTAGAAGAGACCCAGTACTTC.

The chain has TRBV5-1 and TRBJ2-7; 10 nucleotides agree with TRBD1. This CDR3 contains 15 residues. V gave up 2 bases and J gave up 1 base; unmatched junction bases: 3. CDR1 and CDR2 (germline): SGHRS, YFSETQ. CDR3 residues: CASSFWTGGSYEQYF. DNA of the CDR3: TGCGCCAGCAGCTTTTGGACAGGGGGTTCCTACGAGCAGTACTTC.

This sequence joins TRBV20-1 and TRBJ2-4; tentative D call: TRBD2 (6 bases). This CDR3 region has 11 residues. The germline gives CDR1 DFQATT, CDR2 SNEGSKA (reference sequence). V gave up 0 bases and J gave up 12 bases, with 9 bases separating them. CDR3 in amino acids: CSARDLLAQYF. CDR3 sequence (DNA): TGCAGTGCTAGAGATCTACTAGCTCAGTACTTC.

The rearrangement uses TRBV12-3 or TRBV12-4 and TRBJ2-7; D may be TRBD1 (5 bases). The CDR3 covers 12 residues. V was shortened by 6 bases and J by 6 bases, with 12 bases between the two germline ends. The CDR3 bases are TGTGCCAGCAGCCCAGGGATCCGCGAGCAGTACTTC. Translated, it gives CASSPGIREQYF.

This clonotype was detected many times. A junction boundary mismatches the germline segment, possibly from a read error. This rearrangement joins TRBV4-1 to TRBJ1-1, with D possibly matching TRBD1 (6 bases). The CDR3 totals 13 residues. The germline gives CDR1 MGHRA, CDR2 YSYEKL. The CDR3 sequence: CASSPPGATEAFF. As DNA, the CDR3 is TGTGCCAGCAGCCCCCCAGGGGCAACTGAAGCTTTCTTT.